This T cell receptor beta chain was profiled in a study of blood T cell repertoires in COVID-19. Sequenced by immunoSEQ multiplex PCR; TCRdb stores in-frame clones only, minus some. This sample carries roughly 400,000 clones, approximately 89% of them seen once, and the ten largest clones take 1.7%. The recovered donors of Cohort 3 showed two negative PCRs, clearance, or symptom resolution. Germline V gene sequence: CDR1 SGHTA, CDR2 FQGNSA. Trimming shortened V by 4 bases and J by 5 bases, and 17 bases separated the two germline ends. The CDR3 runs to 15 residues. The source is a woman under 40 who had recovered from COVID-19. The V and J genes are TRBV7-2 and TRBJ2-5; a weak D match, TRBD1 (5 bases). Source material: PBMCs or T cells enriched from blood (not recorded which). The CDR3 DNA sequence: TGTGCCAGCAGCTGGGAAGGGGATTATGGGGAGACCCAGTACTTC. This gives the protein CASSWEGDYGETQYF.